These T cell receptor beta chains were read from a single sample in a study of T cells in localized non-small cell lung cancer. Sequenced by immunoSEQ multiplex PCR; TCRdb stores in-frame clones only, minus some. The sample contains about 130,000 clones, roughly nine tenths of which appear only once. Sequencing was performed on peripheral blood, taken before any cancer treatment. These receptors all stem from an older female donor with stage I lung adenocarcinoma. Each CDR3 is given with its conserved first and last residue. D genes are given only for firm matches.

J gene | D gene | V gene | CDR3 protein
TRBJ1-2 | . | TRBV2 | CASRIGLSFYGYTF
TRBJ2-1 | . | TRBV5-1 | CASSLPTQLHNEQFF
TRBJ2-2 | TRBD2 | TRBV5-4 | CASSLAPGLASTGELFF
TRBJ2-1 | . | TRBV6-1 | CASPFDPNLYNEQFF
TRBJ2-3 | . | TRBV28 | CASSLGGGAQTDTQYF
TRBJ2-7 | . | TRBV6-1 | CASSTQPRGDYEQYF
TRBJ2-3 | . | TRBV5-4 | CASSLGGTITDTQYF
TRBJ2-7 | . | TRBV7-6 | CASSPLQGYEQYF
TRBJ2-7 | TRBD2 | TRBV6-1 | CASSDSGRLSYEQYF
TRBJ1-2 | TRBD1 | TRBV5-6 | CASSTGDGYTF
TRBJ1-1 | . | TRBV5-1 | CASSLEWGAVAFF
TRBJ2-5 | . | TRBV15 | CATSRDSRPEETQYF
TRBJ2-1 | . | TRBV4-1 | CASGPEGIRNEQFF
TRBJ1-1 | . | TRBV5-1 | CASSLSPLAEAFF
TRBJ2-7 | TRBD2 | TRBV2 | CASSPLAGGPAEQYF
TRBJ1-3 | . | TRBV28 | CASSRNTIYF